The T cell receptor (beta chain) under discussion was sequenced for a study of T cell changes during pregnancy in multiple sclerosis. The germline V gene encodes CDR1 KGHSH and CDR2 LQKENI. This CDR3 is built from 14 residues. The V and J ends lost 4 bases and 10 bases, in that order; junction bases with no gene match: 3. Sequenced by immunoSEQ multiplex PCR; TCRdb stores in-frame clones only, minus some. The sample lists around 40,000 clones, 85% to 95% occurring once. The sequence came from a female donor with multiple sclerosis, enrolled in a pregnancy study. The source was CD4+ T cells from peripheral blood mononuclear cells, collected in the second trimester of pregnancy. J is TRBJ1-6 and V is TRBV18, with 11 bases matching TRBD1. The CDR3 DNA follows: TGTGCCAGCTCACTGGGACAGGGGGAATCACCCCTCCACTTT. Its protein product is CASSLGQGESPLHF.